This T cell receptor (beta chain) was identified in a study of monozygotic twins with cystic fibrosis. Study results and caveats: Shared CDR3 numbers were not associated with age, concordance or severity. Nucleotide-identical clonotype sharing was significantly higher within monozygotic CF twin pairs than between unrelated CF individuals. The repertoire was suggested to be naive-dominated, clonality median about 0.0095.

This CDR3 spans 13 amino acids. The V gene lost 0 bases and the J gene lost 1 base, with 4 bases spanning the gap. Looked up from germline, CDR1 is SGHTA and CDR2 is FQGNSA. Generated by immunoSEQ multiplex PCR, the TCRdb table keeps only in-frame clones and is missing some. The top ten clones hold roughly 0.29% of a sample with around 25,000 clones, 80% to 95% of them seen once. This clone was recorded a few times. Its antigen is unidentified. The origin of this receptor is a girl aged 2 to 9 with cystic fibrosis. The chain couples TRBV7-2 to TRBJ2-7; D is uncertain. The sequenced sample was blood. CDR3 residues: CASSLARSYEQYF. In DNA form, the CDR3 reads TGTGCCAGCAGCTTAGCCAGGTCCTACGAGCAGTACTTC.